One sample yielded the 20 T cell receptor beta chains listed below, sequenced in a study of T cell repertoires in ileal Crohn's disease (dated by TCRdb to between 2018 and 2021). Reading the label with the study, this specimen's time point is: neoterminal ileum biopsy at postoperative endoscopy, about 6 months after surgery. The method behind the library was the immunoSEQ multiplex PCR assay. What TCRdb holds here is the immuneACCESS table cut down to in-frame rearrangements. Part of the clones is not present; checked against another copy, under half of the missing clones reflect an unresolved V gene, and the others are unexplained. This sample has some 4,000 clones in its table, and over 70% of those were observed once. Of the sample, around 8.1% falls within the top ten clones. Sample: ileal tissue. The receptors derive from an adult with Crohn's disease.

This clone has a handful of counts. The V call is TRBV2, the J call TRBJ2-2; possibly TRBD1 for D (5 bases). The V gene lost 2 bases and the J gene lost 4 bases, with 11 bases spanning the gap. CDR3 size: 15 residues. Germline loops: CDR1 SNHLY, CDR2 FYNNEI. This chain's CDR3 is CASSETGALTGELFF. The CDR3 region has the DNA TGTGCCAGCAGTGAAACTGGGGCTCTCACCGGGGAGCTGTTTTTT.

Only one count was recorded for this clone. Other nucleotide sequences in the sample specify the same CDR3. The chain recombines TRBV7-8 with TRBJ2-7; a possible D gene is TRBD2 (6 bases). Trimming pared 1 base from V and 2 bases from J, leaving 12 bases between. The CDR3 spans 15 residues. Per germline, CDR1 SGHVS and CDR2 FQNEAQ. The DNA of the CDR3 is TGTGCCAGCAGCTTAGGGGCGGGACCAGCCTACGAGCAGTACTTC. Residues: CASSLGAGPAYEQYF. Looking up the rest from reference TRBV7-8 and TRBJ2-7 gives the full variable domain: GAGVSQSPRYKVAKRGQDVALRCDPISGHVSLFWYQQALGQGPEFLTYFQNEAQLDKSGLPSDRFFAERPEGSVSTLKIQRTQQEDSAVYLCASSLGAGPAYEQYFGPGTRLTVT.

In this sample, this clone turned up once. The V gene is TRBV19, the J gene TRBJ1-6, with TRBD1 matching over 7 bases. The CDR3 totals 16 residues. Trimming cost V 5 bases and J 6 bases; bases outside gene matches: 10. From germline, CDR1 is LNHDA and CDR2 SQIVND (reference sequence). CDR3 region: CASSPRRGGFNSPLHF. The CDR3 nucleotides read TGTGCCAGTAGTCCACGCCGAGGGGGCTTTAATTCACCCCTCCACTTT.

This chain uses TRBV4-1 with TRBJ1-1; D might be TRBD1 (6 bases). V was pared by 0 bases and J by 4 bases, with 9 bases between. Germline CDR1 and CDR2: MGHRA and YSYEKL. The CDR3 extends over 14 amino acids. The CDR3 protein is CASSQEEGVTEAFF. CDR3 bases: TGCGCCAGCAGCCAAGAAGAGGGGGTCACTGAAGCTTTCTTT.

The chain uses TRBV19 and TRBJ1-1; 8 bases are a match to TRBD1. The length of the CDR3 is 14 residues. From germline, CDR1 is LNHDA and CDR2 SQIVND (reference sequence). With 5 bases clipped from V and 5 bases from J, the junction kept 7 bases outside the gene matches. The CDR3 loop reads CASSWQGAGTEAFF. For the CDR3, the DNA is TGTGCCAGTAGTTGGCAGGGGGCCGGGACTGAAGCTTTCTTT.

The chain couples TRBV18 to TRBJ2-7, with D tentatively TRBD2 (5 bases). Germline CDR1 is KGHSH and CDR2 is LQKENI. This CDR3 comprises 14 residues. Trimming pared 4 bases from V and 2 bases from J, leaving 12 bases between. CDR3 DNA: TGTGCCAGCTCACGAGGGAACGGACCCTACGAGCAGTACTTC. This codes for CASSRGNGPYEQYF.

This clone occurred once. The chain recombines TRBV11-3 with TRBJ2-1; TRBD2 matches at 10 bases. Germline V lookup: CDR1 SGHNT, CDR2 YENEEA. The V gene end was trimmed by 7 bases and the J gene end by 5 bases; junction bases not matched to a gene: 8. The CDR3 runs to 15 residues. The CDR3 nucleotides read TGTGCCAGCATCCCAAAGCGGGAGGGTAACAATGAGCAGTTCTTC. Protein product: CASIPKREGNNEQFF.

This chain uses TRBV30 with TRBJ1-2, with D maybe TRBD1 (5 bases). The CDR3 extends over 12 amino acids. V was clipped by 5 bases and J by 0 bases, with 7 bases between them. The germline CDR1 and CDR2 sequences are GTSNPN and SVGIG (reference sequence). The CDR3 loop is CAWDRPNYGYTF. In nucleotides, the CDR3 is TGTGCCTGGGACAGACCTAACTATGGCTACACCTTC.

This chain joins TRBV7-9 and TRBJ2-1, with TRBD2 identical over 16 bases. V was clipped by 3 bases and J by 8 bases; unmatched bases: 7. The CDR3 has 17 amino acids. The V gene's germline CDR1 is SEHNR and CDR2 FQNEAQ (reference sequence). CDR3 coding DNA: TGTGCCAGCAGCTTCCCCCTGGGACTAGCGGGGGGGGATGAGCAGTTCTTC. Its translation: CASSFPLGLAGGDEQFF.

The CDR3 spells CASNERFRGYGYTF. The CDR3 DNA is TGTGCCAGCAACGAGAGGTTCAGGGGGTATGGCTACACCTTC. The V and J genes are TRBV6-1 and TRBJ1-2, with 7 bases matching TRBD1. Germline V lookup: CDR1 MNHNS, CDR2 SASEGT. The CDR3 covers 14 residues. The trim removed 7 bases at V and 5 bases at J, leaving 10 bases unmatched.

The CDR3 DNA is TGTGCCAGCAGTGAATCCGGCAATCAGCCCCAGCATTTT. Protein product: CASSESGNQPQHF. The V and J genes are TRBV2 and TRBJ1-5; D gene ambiguous. V was shortened by 2 bases and J by 2 bases, with 4 bases between the two germline ends. CDR1 is SNHLY and CDR2 is FYNNEI in the germline V gene. The CDR3 contains 13 residues.

The chain couples TRBV4-1 to TRBJ1-1; 7 positions agree with TRBD1. V lost 6 bases to trimming and J lost 2 bases; unmatched junction nucleotides: 12. This CDR3 comprises 16 residues. Germline V gene lookup returns CDR1 MGHRA and CDR2 YSYEKL. DNA for the CDR3: TGCGCCAGCAGTCACATAGTGGGACAGCGAAACACTGAAGCTTTCTTT. As protein: CASSHIVGQRNTEAFF.

The chain links TRBV7-2 to TRBJ1-2; possible D gene TRBD1, 6 bases. Trimming took 5 bases from V and 2 from J, leaving 12 bases between them. The CDR3 extends over 14 amino acids. Germline V lookup: CDR1 SGHTA, CDR2 FQGNSA. CDR3 in amino acids: CASSPDRGNYGYTF. CDR3 nucleotide sequence: TGTGCCAGCAGCCCTGATAGGGGGAACTATGGCTACACCTTC. Supplemented by reference TRBV7-2 and TRBJ1-2, the full variable domain reads GAGVSQSPSNKVTEKGKDVELRCDPISGHTALYWYRQSLGQGLEFLIYFQGNSAPDKSGLPSDRFSAERTGGSVSTLTIQRTQQEDSAVYLCASSPDRGNYGYTFGSGTRLTVV.

This rearrangement joins TRBV6-1 to TRBJ2-5; TRBD2 aligns across 7 bases. Trimming took 7 bases from V and 4 from J; bases not matched to a gene: 6. The CDR3 sequence is 13 residues long. Germline-derived CDR1 and CDR2 are MNHNS and SASEGT. DNA of the CDR3: TGTGCCAGCACCGGGGTAGCGGGAGAGACCCAGTACTTC. This encodes CASTGVAGETQYF.

The genes are TRBV7-9 and TRBJ1-3; no clear D. The V and J ends lost 11 bases and 2 bases respectively, with 10 bases between them. The germline V gene has CDR1 SEHNR and CDR2 FQNEAQ (reference sequence). CDR3 size: 12 residues. The CDR3 sequence is CACPGTGNTIYF. The CDR3, as DNA: TGTGCCTGCCCGGGAACTGGAAACACCATATATTTT.

CDR3 amino acids: CASSVGTVENTIYF. The CDR3 DNA follows: TGCGCCAGCAGCGTCGGGACAGTCGAAAACACCATATATTTT. V and J are TRBV5-1 and TRBJ1-3; 7 bases are a match to TRBD1. The V and J ends lost 4 bases and 6 bases, in that order; junction bases with no gene match: 7. The germline V gene has CDR1 SGHRS and CDR2 YFSETQ. The CDR3 extends over 14 amino acids.

This clone came up a few times. V is TRBV28 and J is TRBJ1-2; D is unclear. The CDR3 contains 15 residues. The V and J ends lost 4 bases and 7 bases respectively, with 19 bases between them. Germline V gene lookup returns CDR1 MDHEN and CDR2 SYDVKM. CDR3 amino acids: CASSSERGAMGGYTF. The CDR3 DNA reads TGTGCCAGCAGTTCAGAGCGAGGTGCGATGGGTGGCTACACCTTC.

The rearrangement links TRBV19 to TRBJ2-7; D remains unclear. Trimming left V 3 bases short and J 6 bases short, with 12 bases between. Germline-derived CDR1 and CDR2 are LNHDA and SQIVND (reference sequence). This CDR3 is 13 amino acids long. Written as DNA, the CDR3 is TGTGCCAGTAGTATCCGAAGCGAGTCCGAGCAGTACGTC. Encoded protein: CASSIRSESEQYV.

The chain combines TRBV6-5 with TRBJ2-5; a weak D match, TRBD1 (5 bases). The CDR3 length is 12 residues. Germline loops: CDR1 MNHEY, CDR2 SVGAGI. V lost 2 bases and J 7 bases, leaving 8 bases between the germline ends. CDR3 sequence: CASSYNQGTQYF. DNA of the CDR3: TGTGCCAGCAGTTACAATCAGGGGACCCAGTACTTC.

The chain recombines TRBV2 with TRBJ2-1; D gene unclear. Germline V gives CDR1 SNHLY, CDR2 FYNNEI. The CDR3 loop spans 15 amino acids. V was cut by 8 bases and J by 6 bases, with 20 bases left in between. CDR3 region: CASHGGGSPGNEQFF. The CDR3 bases are TGTGCCAGCCATGGTGGCGGTAGCCCCGGCAATGAGCAGTTCTTC.